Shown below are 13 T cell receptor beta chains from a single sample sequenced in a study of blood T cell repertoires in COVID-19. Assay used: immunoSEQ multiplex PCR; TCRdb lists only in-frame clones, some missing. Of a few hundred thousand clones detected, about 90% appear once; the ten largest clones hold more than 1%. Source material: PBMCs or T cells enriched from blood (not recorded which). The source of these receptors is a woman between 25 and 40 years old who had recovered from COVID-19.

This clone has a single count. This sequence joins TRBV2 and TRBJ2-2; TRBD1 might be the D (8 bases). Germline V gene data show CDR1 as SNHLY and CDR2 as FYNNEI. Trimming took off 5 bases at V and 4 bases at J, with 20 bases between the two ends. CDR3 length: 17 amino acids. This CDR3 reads CASSHPLTGEGTGELFF. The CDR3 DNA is TGTGCCAGCAGTCACCCCCTGACAGGGGAGGGCACCGGGGAGCTGTTTTTT.

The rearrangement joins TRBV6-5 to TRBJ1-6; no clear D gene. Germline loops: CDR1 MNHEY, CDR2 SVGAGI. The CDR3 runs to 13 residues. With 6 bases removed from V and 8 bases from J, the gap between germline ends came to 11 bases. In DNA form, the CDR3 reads TGTGCCAGCAGGGAGCATACTGATTCACCCCTCCACTTT. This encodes CASREHTDSPLHF.

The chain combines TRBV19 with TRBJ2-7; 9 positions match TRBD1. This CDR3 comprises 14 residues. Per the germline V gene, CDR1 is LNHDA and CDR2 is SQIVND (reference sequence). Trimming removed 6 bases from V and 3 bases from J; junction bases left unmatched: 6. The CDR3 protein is CASSSDRGSYEQYF. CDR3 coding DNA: TGTGCCAGTAGCAGCGACAGGGGGAGCTACGAGCAGTACTTC.

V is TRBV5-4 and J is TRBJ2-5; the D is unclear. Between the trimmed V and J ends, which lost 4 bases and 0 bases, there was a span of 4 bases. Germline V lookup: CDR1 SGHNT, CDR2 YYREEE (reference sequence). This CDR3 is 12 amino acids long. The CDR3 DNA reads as TGTGCCAGCAGCCGTGACCAAGAGACCCAGTACTTC. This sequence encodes CASSRDQETQYF.

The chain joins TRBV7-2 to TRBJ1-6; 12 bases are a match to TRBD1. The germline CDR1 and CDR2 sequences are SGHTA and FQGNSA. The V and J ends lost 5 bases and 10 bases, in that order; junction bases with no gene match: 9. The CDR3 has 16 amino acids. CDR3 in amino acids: CASSPYPGQGASPLHF. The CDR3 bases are TGTGCCAGCAGCCCGTACCCGGGACAGGGGGCCTCACCCCTCCACTTT.

CDR3 nucleotide sequence: TGTGCCAGCAGTCCAAGGGGACTAGCGGACCAAGAGACCCAGTACTTC. This sequence encodes CASSPRGLADQETQYF. V and J are TRBV2 and TRBJ2-5, with 11 bases fitting TRBD2. The V segment lost 5 bases and the J segment 0 bases; nucleotides outside the gene matches: 5. Per germline, CDR1 SNHLY and CDR2 FYNNEI. The CDR3 contains 16 residues.

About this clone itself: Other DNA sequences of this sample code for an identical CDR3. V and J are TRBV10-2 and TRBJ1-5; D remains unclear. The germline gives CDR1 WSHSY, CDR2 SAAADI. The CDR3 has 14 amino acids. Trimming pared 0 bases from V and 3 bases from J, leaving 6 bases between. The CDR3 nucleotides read TGCGCCAGCAGTGAGTCCGGGTCCAATCAGCCCCAGCATTTT. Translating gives CASSESGSNQPQHF.

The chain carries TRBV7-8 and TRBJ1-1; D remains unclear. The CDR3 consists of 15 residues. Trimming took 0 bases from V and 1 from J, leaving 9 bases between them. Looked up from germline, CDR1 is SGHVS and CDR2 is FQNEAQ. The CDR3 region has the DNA TGTGCCAGCAGCTTAGCGGGTAACAGGAACACTGAAGCTTTCTTT. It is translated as CASSLAGNRNTEAFF.

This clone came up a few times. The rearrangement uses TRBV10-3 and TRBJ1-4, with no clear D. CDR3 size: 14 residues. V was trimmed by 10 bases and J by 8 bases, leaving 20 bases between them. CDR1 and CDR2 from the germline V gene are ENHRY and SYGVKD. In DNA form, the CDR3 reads TGTGCCACTGATCCGGGATCGGGTCGGGAAAAACTGTTTTTT. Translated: CATDPGSGREKLFF.

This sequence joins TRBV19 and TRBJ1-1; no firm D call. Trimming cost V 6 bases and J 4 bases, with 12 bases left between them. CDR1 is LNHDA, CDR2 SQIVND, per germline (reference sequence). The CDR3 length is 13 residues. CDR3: CASRTTRSTEAFF. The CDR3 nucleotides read TGTGCCAGTAGGACTACCCGGAGCACTGAAGCTTTCTTT.

CDR3 amino acids: CASSEGGLANEQFF. The CDR3, as DNA: TGTGCCAGTAGTGAGGGGGGACTAGCGAATGAGCAGTTCTTC. The V call is TRBV19, the J call TRBJ2-1; 10 nucleotides match TRBD2. V shed 5 bases, J shed 7 bases, and the junction held 5 bases outside the gene matches. There are 14 residues in the CDR3. CDR1 and CDR2 from the germline V gene are LNHDA and SQIVND (reference sequence).

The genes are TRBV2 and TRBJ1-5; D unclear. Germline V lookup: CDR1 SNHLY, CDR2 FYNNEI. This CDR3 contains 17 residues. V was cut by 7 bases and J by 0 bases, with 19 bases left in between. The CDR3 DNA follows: TGTGCCAGCACTGAGAGTGTAAGAATTCATAGCAATCAGCCCCAGCATTTT. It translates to CASTESVRIHSNQPQHF.

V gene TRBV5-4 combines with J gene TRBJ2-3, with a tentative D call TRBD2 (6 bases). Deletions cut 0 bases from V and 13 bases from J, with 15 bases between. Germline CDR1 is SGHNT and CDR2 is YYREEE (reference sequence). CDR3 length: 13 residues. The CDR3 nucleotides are TGTGCCAGCAGCTTGGGTACGGGGGTCCGGGAGTATTTT. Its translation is CASSLGTGVREYF.